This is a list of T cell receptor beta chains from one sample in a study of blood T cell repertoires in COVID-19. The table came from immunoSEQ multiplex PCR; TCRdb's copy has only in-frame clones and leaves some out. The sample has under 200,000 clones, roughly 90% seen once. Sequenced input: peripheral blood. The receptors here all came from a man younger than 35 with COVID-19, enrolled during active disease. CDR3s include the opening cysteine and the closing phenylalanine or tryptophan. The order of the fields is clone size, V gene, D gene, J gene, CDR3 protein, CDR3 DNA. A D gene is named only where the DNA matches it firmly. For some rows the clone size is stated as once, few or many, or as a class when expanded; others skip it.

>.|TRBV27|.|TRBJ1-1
CASSPTDMMGAVAFF
TGTGCCAGCAGTCCTACAGACATGATGGGGGCTGTAGCTTTCTTT
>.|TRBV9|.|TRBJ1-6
CASRGGGRWSPLHF
TGTGCCAGCAGGGGAGGGGGGCGTTGGTCACCCCTCCACTTT
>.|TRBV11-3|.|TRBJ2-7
CASSWGLNYEQYF
TGTGCCAGCAGCTGGGGACTGAACTACGAGCAGTACTTC
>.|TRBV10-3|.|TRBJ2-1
CATGGGSQPYNEQFF
TGTGCCACGGGGGGCGGGAGTCAACCCTACAATGAGCAGTTCTTC
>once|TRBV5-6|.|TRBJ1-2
CASSLDRSYGYTF
TGTGCCAGCAGCTTGGACAGGTCATATGGCTACACCTTC
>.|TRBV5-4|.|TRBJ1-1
CASSLIGRMDTEAFF
TGTGCCAGCAGCTTGATAGGGAGGATGGACACTGAAGCTTTCTTT
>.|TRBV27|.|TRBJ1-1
CATKFGINTEAFF
TGTGCCACCAAGTTCGGTATCAACACTGAAGCTTTCTTT
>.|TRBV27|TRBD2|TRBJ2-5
CASRLAGGETQYF
TGTGCCAGCAGACTAGCGGGCGGGGAGACCCAGTACTTC
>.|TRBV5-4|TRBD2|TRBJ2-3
CASTLSGRATDTQYF
TGTGCCAGCACCCTTAGCGGGAGGGCCACAGATACGCAGTATTTT
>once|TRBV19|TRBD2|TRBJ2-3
CASSILAGEATDTQYF
TGTGCCAGTAGTATACTAGCGGGAGAGGCGACAGATACGCAGTATTTT
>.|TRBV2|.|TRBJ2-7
CASIPLDIGYEQYF
TGTGCCAGCATACCCCTTGACATAGGTTACGAGCAGTACTTC
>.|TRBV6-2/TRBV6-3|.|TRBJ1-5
CASSYVQPNQPQHF
TGTGCCAGCAGTTATGTACAGCCCAATCAGCCCCAGCATTTT
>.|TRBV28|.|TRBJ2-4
CASSVRQGGMDIQYF
TGTGCCAGCAGTGTTAGACAGGGAGGTATGGACATTCAGTACTTC
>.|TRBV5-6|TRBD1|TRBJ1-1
CASSDRGLDTEAFF
TGTGCCAGCAGCGACAGGGGGCTCGACACTGAAGCTTTCTTT
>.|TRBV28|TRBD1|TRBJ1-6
CASSPRWGQGASSYNSPLHF
TGTGCCAGCAGTCCCCGTTGGGGACAGGGGGCGAGCTCCTATAATTCACCCCTCCACTTT
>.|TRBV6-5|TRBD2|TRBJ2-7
CASRTSGIYEQYF
TGTGCCAGCAGGACTAGCGGGATCTACGAGCAGTACTTC
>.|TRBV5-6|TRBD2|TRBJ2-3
CASSLVSGRPPDTQYF
TGTGCCAGCAGCTTGGTTAGCGGGAGGCCCCCAGATACGCAGTATTTT
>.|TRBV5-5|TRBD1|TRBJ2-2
CASSWTGNTGELFF
TGTGCCAGCAGCTGGACAGGGAACACCGGGGAGCTGTTTTTT
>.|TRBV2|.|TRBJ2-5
CASSENGLASETQYF
TGTGCCAGCAGTGAGAATGGCCTTGCCTCGGAGACCCAGTACTTC
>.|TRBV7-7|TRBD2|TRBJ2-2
CASSLVGETSGRAVCGELFF
TGTGCCAGCAGCTTAGTAGGGGAGACTAGCGGGAGGGCCGTCTGCGGGGAGCTGTTTTTT
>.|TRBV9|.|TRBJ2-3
CASSAQGIRGTQYF
TGTGCCAGCAGCGCCCAAGGGATACGGGGTACGCAGTATTTT
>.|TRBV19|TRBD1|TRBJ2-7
CASSNYRGPAYEQYF
TGTGCCAGTAGTAACTACAGGGGACCAGCCTACGAGCAGTACTTC
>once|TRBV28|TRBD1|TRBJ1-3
CASRGQGERSSGNTIYF
TGTGCCAGCAGAGGACAGGGGGAGCGAAGCTCTGGAAACACCATATATTTT
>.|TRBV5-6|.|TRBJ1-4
CASSLAGTNEKLFF
TGTGCCAGCAGCTTGGCAGGGACTAATGAAAAACTGTTTTTT
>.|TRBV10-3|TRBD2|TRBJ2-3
CAISERLAGLSTDTQYF
TGTGCCATCAGTGAGAGGCTAGCGGGCCTTAGCACAGATACGCAGTATTTT
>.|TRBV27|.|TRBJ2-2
CASSLGETNTGELFF
TGTGCCAGCAGTTTAGGGGAGACCAACACCGGGGAGCTGTTTTTT
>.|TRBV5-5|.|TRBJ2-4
CASSLGLDIQYF
TGTGCCAGCAGCTTGGGACTTGACATTCAGTACTTC
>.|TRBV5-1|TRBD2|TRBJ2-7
CASSPGGLASYEQYF
TGCGCCAGCAGCCCCGGGGGACTAGCCTCCTACGAGCAGTACTTC